A single sample gave rise to the 21 T cell receptor beta chains below, sequenced in a study of blood T cell repertoires in COVID-19. Measured with immunoSEQ multiplex PCR; TCRdb has only the in-frame clones, and not every one. Of some 80,000 clones listed, around 85% are singletons. Sequenced material: peripheral blood. Every receptor here comes from a woman older than 75 with active or convalescent COVID-19.

The chain has TRBV5-1 and TRBJ1-2; a possible D gene is TRBD1 (5 bases). CDR3 length equals 18 residues. Germline V gene data show CDR1 as SGHRS and CDR2 as YFSETQ. Trimming pared 5 bases from V and 5 bases from J, leaving 28 bases between. CDR3 protein: CASSPGGAAGPLLYGYTF. DNA for the CDR3: TGCGCCAGCAGTCCCGGAGGGGCAGCCGGACCTCTCTTATATGGCTACACCTTC.

This clone was counted only a few times. The J gene is TRBJ1-6, the V gene TRBV7-9; no clear D gene. V was cut by 1 base and J by 5 bases, with 6 bases left in between. This CDR3 is built from 14 residues. CDR1 SEHNR and CDR2 FQNEAQ come from the germline V gene (reference sequence). The CDR3 nucleotides are TGTGCCAGCAGCTTAGAGAGCGATAATTCACCCCTCCACTTT. Protein sequence: CASSLESDNSPLHF.

This chain links TRBV28 with TRBJ1-2; the match to TRBD1 covers 9 bases. The CDR3 is made up of 15 amino acids. V lost 5 bases and J lost 4; bases outside the gene matches: 8. Germline CDR1 MDHEN, CDR2 SYDVKM. The DNA of the CDR3 is TGTGCCAGCAGTCCGCACAGGGGGCAAGGCTATGGCTACACCTTC. Amino acid sequence: CASSPHRGQGYGYTF.

The V call is TRBV3-1 (or the pseudogene TRBV3-2), the J call TRBJ2-1; 13 bases map to TRBD2. The CDR3 consists of 16 residues. Germline assignment: CDR1 LGHDT and CDR2 YNNKEL (reference sequence). Losses at the gene ends were 4 bases for V and 8 bases for J; bases not matched to a gene: 8. This CDR3 reads CASSPTRTSGSDEQFF. The CDR3 DNA follows: TGTGCCAGCAGCCCCACTCGGACTAGCGGGAGCGATGAGCAGTTCTTC.

The V gene is TRBV7-8, the J gene TRBJ2-7; 9 bases are shared with TRBD1. CDR1 SGHVS and CDR2 FQNEAQ come from the germline V gene. CDR3 length equals 14 residues. J gave up 5 bases and V 5 bases, and 7 bases lay outside the gene matches. The CDR3 coding sequence is TGTGCCAGCAGCCTATACAGGGGGCTCGACGAGCAGTACTTC. Its translation is CASSLYRGLDEQYF.

The CDR3 here is CASRAREDYNEQFF. The CDR3 DNA is TGTGCCAGCAGGGCGCGGGAGGACTACAATGAGCAGTTCTTC. J is TRBJ2-1 and V is TRBV14; 8 bases are shared with TRBD2. The CDR3 consists of 14 residues. Per the germline V gene, CDR1 is SGHDN and CDR2 is FVKESK. V lost 6 bases to trimming and J lost 3 bases; unmatched junction nucleotides: 4.

This chain uses TRBV3-1 (or the pseudogene TRBV3-2) with TRBJ1-2; D possibly corresponds to TRBD1 (6 bases). The CDR3 consists of 14 residues. Germline V lookup: CDR1 LGHDT, CDR2 YNNKEL (reference sequence). With 0 bases removed from V and 5 bases from J, the gap between germline ends came to 10 bases. This chain's CDR3 is CASSQDRGRYGYTF. CDR3 coding DNA: TGTGCCAGCAGCCAAGACAGGGGTCGGTATGGCTACACCTTC.

CDR3: CASSVGGTGYYEQYF. CDR3 DNA: TGTGCCAGCAGCGTAGGGGGTACAGGGTACTACGAGCAGTACTTC. The rearrangement uses TRBV9 and TRBJ2-7, with a weak D call TRBD1 (6 bases). This CDR3 has 15 amino acids. Trimming pared 0 bases from V and 3 bases from J, leaving 13 bases between. CDR1 and CDR2 (germline): SGDLS, YYNGEE.

This clone was seen only once. The chain couples TRBV11-2 to TRBJ2-3, with 8 bases matching TRBD2. CDR1 is SGHAT, CDR2 FQNNGV, per germline. This CDR3 spans 17 amino acids. J was trimmed by 5 bases and V by 0 bases; bases with no gene match: 10. The CDR3 sequence is CASSLERGRGVRDTQYF. CDR3 coding DNA: TGTGCCAGCAGCTTAGAGCGGGGGCGGGGGGTTAGAGATACGCAGTATTTT.

The rearrangement uses TRBV7-2 and TRBJ2-5; weak D call: TRBD2 (6 bases). Germline V lookup: CDR1 SGHTA, CDR2 FQGNSA. V shed 0 bases and J shed 5 bases, with 16 bases lying between them. The CDR3 extends over 16 amino acids. This CDR3 is CASSLAGGGVRETQYF. The CDR3 coding sequence is TGTGCCAGCAGCTTAGCGGGAGGAGGGGTAAGGGAGACCCAGTACTTC.

This clone was observed a single time. J is TRBJ2-3 and V is TRBV11-2; 9 positions match TRBD2. Germline V CDR1 and CDR2: SGHAT, FQNNGV. J was trimmed by 0 bases and V by 3 bases; bases with no gene match: 10. CDR3 length: 18 residues. CDR3 DNA: TGTGCCAGCAGCTTGAACCCGTGGCGGGGGGGGAGCACAGATACGCAGTATTTT. Its translation: CASSLNPWRGGSTDTQYF.

The chain uses TRBV21-1 and TRBJ2-7; TRBD2, the table's D call, lacks a check against the DNA. TRBV21-1 is designated a pseudogene. This CDR3 has 14 amino acids. The CDR3 loop is CASSREREVGEQYF. CDR3 in DNA: TGTGCCAGCAGCAGGGAGAGGGAGGTCGGCGAGCAGTACTTC.

This chain joins TRBV5-1 and TRBJ1-2; 7 bases align to TRBD1. The CDR3 runs 14 residues. V shed 4 bases, J shed 2 bases, and the junction held 5 bases outside the gene matches. Germline V lookup: CDR1 SGHRS, CDR2 YFSETQ. DNA of the CDR3: TGCGCCAGCAGCCCGGGACAGCAGAACTATGGCTACACCTTC. Translation gives CASSPGQQNYGYTF.

The chain combines TRBV5-1 with TRBJ2-5; D is possibly TRBD2 (6 bases). This CDR3 has 16 residues. Germline CDR1 SGHRS, CDR2 YFSETQ. V was pared by 0 bases and J by 3 bases, with 15 bases between. CDR3 sequence reads: CASSLAGREVKETQYF. CDR3 nucleotide sequence: TGCGCCAGCAGCTTGGCGGGAAGGGAGGTTAAAGAGACCCAGTACTTC.

The rearrangement uses TRBV29-1 and TRBJ1-2; maybe TRBD1 (6 bases). Germline V lookup: CDR1 SQVTM, CDR2 ANQGSEA. There are 13 residues in the CDR3. The V and J ends lost 4 bases and 0 bases respectively, with 9 bases between them. CDR3: CSVGQVANYGYTF. The CDR3 DNA reads as TGCAGCGTTGGACAGGTAGCTAACTATGGCTACACCTTC. The full variable domain, rest sourced from reference TRBV29-1 and TRBJ1-2, is SAVISQKPSRDICQRGTSLTIQCQVDSQVTMMFWYRQQPGQSLTLIATANQGSEATYESGFVIDKFPISRPNLTFSTLTVSNMSPEDSSIYLCSVGQVANYGYTFGSGTRLTVV.

The rearrangement links TRBV12-3 or TRBV12-4 to TRBJ2-3, with 8 bases matching TRBD2. V dropped 0 bases and J dropped 13; count of bases not matched to a gene: 6. This CDR3 comprises 13 residues. The CDR3 DNA reads as TGTGCCAGCAGTTTAGCGGGCGGGAGGTTTGAGTATTTT. Amino acids: CASSLAGGRFEYF.

The J gene is TRBJ1-6, the V gene TRBV28; 9 bases are shared with TRBD1. The CDR3 loop spans 16 amino acids. Germline values: CDR1 MDHEN, CDR2 SYDVKM. With V trimmed by 4 bases and J by 7 bases, 8 bases remained unmatched. The CDR3 DNA follows: TGTGCCAGCAGTTCCCCCGGGACAGGGATCAATTCACCCCTCCACTTT. This encodes CASSSPGTGINSPLHF. The whole variable domain, remainder taken from reference TRBV28 and TRBJ1-6, is DVKVTQSSRYLVKRTGEKVFLECVQDMDHENMFWYRQDPGLGLRLIYFSYDVKMKEKGDIPEGYSVSREKKERFSLILESASTNQTSMYLCASSSPGTGINSPLHFGNGTRLTVT.

The V and J genes are TRBV5-1 and TRBJ1-2; no clear D gene. CDR3 size: 15 residues. Germline CDR1 is SGHRS and CDR2 is YFSETQ. V was pared by 0 bases and J by 5 bases, with 14 bases between. The CDR3 here is CASSLAGEGFYGYTF. The CDR3 DNA reads as TGCGCCAGCAGCTTGGCCGGGGAGGGCTTTTATGGCTACACCTTC.

The rearrangement joins TRBV30 to TRBJ1-6, with TRBD1 matching 9 bases. The V segment lost 3 bases and the J segment 10 bases; nucleotides outside the gene matches: 10. The CDR3 has 15 residues. Germline CDR1 reads GTSNPN; CDR2 reads SVGIG (reference sequence). DNA for the CDR3: TGTGCCTGGAGGGTAACCGGGACAGGGATATCACCCCTCCACTTT. As protein: CAWRVTGTGISPLHF.

The rearrangement joins TRBV9 to TRBJ2-7; TRBD1 agrees at 10 bases. Germline assignment: CDR1 SGDLS and CDR2 YYNGEE. This CDR3 region has 15 residues. Unmatched junction bases numbered 7, after V lost 0 bases and J lost 7 bases. CDR3 in amino acids: CASSVGAGTGEEQYF. The CDR3 region has the DNA TGTGCCAGCAGCGTAGGCGCGGGGACAGGGGAGGAGCAGTACTTC.

This clone was observed a few times. The V call is TRBV24-1, the J call TRBJ2-7; no definite D call. The CDR3 is 12 residues long. The V gene's germline CDR1 is KGHDR and CDR2 SFDVKD. The germline V and J ends were trimmed by 2 bases and 5 bases, with 6 bases remaining between them. The CDR3 region is CATSDSHDEQYF. CDR3 bases: TGTGCCACCAGTGATTCCCATGACGAGCAGTACTTC.